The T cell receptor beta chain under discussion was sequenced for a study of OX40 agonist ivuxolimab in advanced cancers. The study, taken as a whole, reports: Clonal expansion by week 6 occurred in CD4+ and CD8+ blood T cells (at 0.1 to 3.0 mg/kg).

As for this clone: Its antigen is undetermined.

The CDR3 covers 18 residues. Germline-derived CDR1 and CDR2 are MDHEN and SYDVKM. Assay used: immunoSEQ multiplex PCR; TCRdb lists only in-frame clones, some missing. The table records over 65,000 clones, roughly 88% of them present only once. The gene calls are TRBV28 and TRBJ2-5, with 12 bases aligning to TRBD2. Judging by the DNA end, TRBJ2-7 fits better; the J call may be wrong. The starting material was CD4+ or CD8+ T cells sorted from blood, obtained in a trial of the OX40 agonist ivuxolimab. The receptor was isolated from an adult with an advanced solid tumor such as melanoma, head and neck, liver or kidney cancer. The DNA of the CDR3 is TGTGCCAGCAGTTTAGGTTTTGGACTAGCGGGGCTTAACTACGAGCAGTACTTC. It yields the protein CASSLGFGLAGLNYEQYF.